The sequence of this T cell receptor (beta chain) was determined in a study of cytomegalovirus exposure and HLA in healthy donors. Study-wide background: In an earlier analysis, approximately 120 million unique TCR beta sequences were found from some 200 million T cells.

Germline lookup yields CDR1 SNHLY and CDR2 FYNNEI. V lost 4 bases to trimming and J lost 7 bases, with 14 bases between them. The CDR3 loop spans 14 amino acids. Study observations and caveats: Follow-up analysis seemed to connect common viral pathogens with several of the most significant clusters identified. HLA allele associations emerged for about 18,000 TCR beta sequences in a later analysis, at 0.05 false discovery rate.

Primers for the PCR totalled 60 Vbeta and 13 Jbeta. The assay was immunoSEQ multiplex PCR, and TCRdb's table has in-frame clones only and misses some. In the table there are 100,000 to 150,000 clones, around 80% of which are singletons. With regard to this clone: Its antigen is not identified.

The chain employs TRBV2 and TRBJ1-5; D not resolved. Sequenced: PBMCs. The clonotype comes from a young man in good health and CMV-seronegative. The CDR3 DNA is TGTGCCAGCAGTGGACACGTCGTGTGGCAGCCCCAGCATTTT. It specifies CASSGHVVWQPQHF.